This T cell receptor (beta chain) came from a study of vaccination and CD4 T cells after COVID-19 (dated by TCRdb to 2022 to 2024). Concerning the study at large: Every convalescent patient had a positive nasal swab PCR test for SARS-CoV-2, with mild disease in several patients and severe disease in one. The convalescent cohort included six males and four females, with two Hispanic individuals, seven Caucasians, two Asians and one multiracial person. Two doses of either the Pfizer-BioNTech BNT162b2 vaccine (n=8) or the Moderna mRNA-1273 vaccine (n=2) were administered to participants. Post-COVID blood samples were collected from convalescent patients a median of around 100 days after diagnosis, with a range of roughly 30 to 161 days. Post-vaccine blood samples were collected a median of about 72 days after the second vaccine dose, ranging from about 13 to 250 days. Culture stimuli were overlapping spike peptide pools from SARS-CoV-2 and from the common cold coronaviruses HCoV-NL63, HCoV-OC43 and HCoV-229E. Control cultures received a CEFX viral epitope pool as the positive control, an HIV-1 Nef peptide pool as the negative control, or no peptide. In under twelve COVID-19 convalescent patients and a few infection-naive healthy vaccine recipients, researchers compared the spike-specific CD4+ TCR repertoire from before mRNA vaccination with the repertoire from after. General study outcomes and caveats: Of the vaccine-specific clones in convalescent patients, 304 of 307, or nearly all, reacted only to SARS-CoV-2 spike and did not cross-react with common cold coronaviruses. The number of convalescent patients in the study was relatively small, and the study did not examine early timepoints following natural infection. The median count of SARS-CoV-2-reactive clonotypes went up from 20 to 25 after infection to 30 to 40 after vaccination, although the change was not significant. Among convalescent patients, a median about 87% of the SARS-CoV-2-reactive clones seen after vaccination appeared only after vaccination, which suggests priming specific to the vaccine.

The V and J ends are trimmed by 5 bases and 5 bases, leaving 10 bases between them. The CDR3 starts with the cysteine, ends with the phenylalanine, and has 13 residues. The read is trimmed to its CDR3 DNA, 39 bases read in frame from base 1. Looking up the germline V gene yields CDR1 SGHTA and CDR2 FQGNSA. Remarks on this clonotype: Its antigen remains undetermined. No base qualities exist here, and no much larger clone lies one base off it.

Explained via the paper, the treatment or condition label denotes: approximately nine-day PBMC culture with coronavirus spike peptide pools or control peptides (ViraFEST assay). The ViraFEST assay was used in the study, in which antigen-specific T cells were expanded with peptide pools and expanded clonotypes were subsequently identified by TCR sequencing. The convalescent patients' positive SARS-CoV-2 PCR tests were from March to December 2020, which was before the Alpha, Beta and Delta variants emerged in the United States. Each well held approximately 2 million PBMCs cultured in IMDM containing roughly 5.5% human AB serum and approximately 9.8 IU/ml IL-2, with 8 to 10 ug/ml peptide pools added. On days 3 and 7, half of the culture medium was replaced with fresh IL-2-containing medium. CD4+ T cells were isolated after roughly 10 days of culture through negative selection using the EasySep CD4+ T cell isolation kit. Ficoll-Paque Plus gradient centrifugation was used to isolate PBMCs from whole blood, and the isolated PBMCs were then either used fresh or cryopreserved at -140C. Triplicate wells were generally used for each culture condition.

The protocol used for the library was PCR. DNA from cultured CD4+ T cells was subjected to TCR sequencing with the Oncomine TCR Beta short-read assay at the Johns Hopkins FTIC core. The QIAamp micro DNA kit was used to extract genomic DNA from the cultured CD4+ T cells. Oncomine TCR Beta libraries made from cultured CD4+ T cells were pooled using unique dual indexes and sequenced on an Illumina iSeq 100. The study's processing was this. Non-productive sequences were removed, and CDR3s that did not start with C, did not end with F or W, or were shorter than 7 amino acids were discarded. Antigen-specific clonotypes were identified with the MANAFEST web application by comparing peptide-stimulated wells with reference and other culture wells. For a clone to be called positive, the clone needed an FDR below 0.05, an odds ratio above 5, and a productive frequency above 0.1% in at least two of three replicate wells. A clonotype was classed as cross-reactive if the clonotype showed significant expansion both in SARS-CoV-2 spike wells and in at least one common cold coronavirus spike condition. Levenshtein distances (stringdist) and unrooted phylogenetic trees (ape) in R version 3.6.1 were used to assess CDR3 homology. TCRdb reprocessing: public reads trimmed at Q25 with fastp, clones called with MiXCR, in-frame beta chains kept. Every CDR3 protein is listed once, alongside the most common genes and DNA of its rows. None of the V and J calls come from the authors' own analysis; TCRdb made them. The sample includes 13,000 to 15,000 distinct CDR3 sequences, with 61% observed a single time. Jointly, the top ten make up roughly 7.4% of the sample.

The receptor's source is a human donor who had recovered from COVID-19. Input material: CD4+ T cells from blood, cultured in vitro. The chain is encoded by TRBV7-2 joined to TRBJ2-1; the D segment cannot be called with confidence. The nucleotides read TGTGCCAGCAGCGCAACCTCAAACAATGAGCAGTTCTTC. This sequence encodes CASSATSNNEQFF.